The clone carrying this T cell receptor (beta chain) was observed once. The junction had 4 bases not matched to a gene; V was cut back by 5 bases and J by 5 bases. Germline CDR1 reads SGHNT; CDR2 reads YENEEA. The CDR3 has 14 residues. The data derive from a study of blood T cell repertoires in COVID-19. Whole-study context: Samples representing acute and convalescent COVID-19 were sourced from the United States, Italy and Spain. PBMCs, B-cell-depleted T cells, or T cells provided the cDNA or gDNA that made up the material.

As handled by the study authors: Scientists estimated how many nucleated cells there were by amplifying reference gene primers. Clones were read by immunoSEQ multiplex PCR, and TCRdb kept only the in-frame ones, dropping some. V and J calls and clone size are as listed in that table; D and trimming were resolved from the DNA. The sample has just over 650,000 clones, approximately 90% seen once. The origin of this receptor is a woman aged 18-29 years with acute or convalescent COVID-19. The source material was peripheral blood. The rearrangement uses TRBV11-3 and TRBJ2-2, with 8 nucleotides matching TRBD1. The CDR3 reads CASSPDRGTGELFF. The CDR3 bases are TGTGCCAGCAGCCCCGACAGGGGTACCGGGGAGCTGTTTTTT.